The 6 T cell receptor beta chains reported below all come from one sample, sequenced in a study of blood T cell repertoires in COVID-19. TCRdb's copy holds only in-frame clones and misses some; the assay was immunoSEQ multiplex PCR. Of 300,000 to 350,000 clones in the sample, over 75% were seen once. Sequencing input: PBMCs or T cells enriched from blood (not recorded which). The receptors stem from a man aged 30 to 45 who had recovered from COVID-19.

The chain couples TRBV6-4 to TRBJ2-1; D perhaps matches TRBD1 (6 bases). This CDR3 has 13 amino acids. The germline V gene encodes CDR1 MRHNA and CDR2 SNTAGT. Trimming took off 3 bases at V and 7 bases at J, with 10 bases between the two ends. CDR3 DNA: TGTGCCAGCAGTGAGGCAGGGGAGAATGAGCAGTTCTTC. This sequence encodes CASSEAGENEQFF.

This chain joins TRBV10-3 and TRBJ2-7, with TRBD2 identical over 7 bases. Unmatched junction bases numbered 9, after V lost 10 bases and J lost 6 bases. The CDR3 sequence is 12 residues long. Germline CDR1 reads ENHRY; CDR2 reads SYGVKD. CDR3 protein: CATQAAGLEQYF. The CDR3 coding sequence is TGTGCCACTCAAGCAGCGGGGCTCGAGCAGTACTTC.

This sequence joins TRBV7-9 and TRBJ2-7; D is uncertain. Trimming shortened V by 5 bases and J by 2 bases, and 10 bases separated the two germline ends. The CDR3 is 13 amino acids. Germline CDR1 is SEHNR and CDR2 is FQNEAQ (reference sequence). CDR3 sequence: CASSPARAYEQYF. For the CDR3, the DNA is TGTGCCAGCAGCCCCGCGAGAGCCTACGAGCAGTACTTC.

Regarding this clone: Other DNA sequences in this sample translate to the same CDR3. This chain links TRBV5-1 with TRBJ1-2, with D unresolved. With 0 bases removed from V and 2 bases from J, the gap between germline ends came to 5 bases. The CDR3 has 13 amino acids. The V gene's germline CDR1 is SGHRS and CDR2 YFSETQ. Here the CDR3 reads CASSLDRNYGYTF. CDR3 in DNA: TGCGCCAGCAGCTTGGACAGAAACTATGGCTACACCTTC. Full variable domain (outside the CDR3, taken from reference TRBV5-1 and TRBJ1-2): KAGVTQTPRYLIKTRGQQVTLSCSPISGHRSVSWYQQTPGQGLQFLFEYFSETQRNKGNFPGRFSGRQFSNSRSEMNVSTLELGDSALYLCASSLDRNYGYTFGSGTRLTVV.

The chain is built from TRBV20-1 and TRBJ2-5; 14 bases fit TRBD2. V shed 3 bases, J shed 5 bases, and the junction held 2 bases outside the gene matches. There are 14 residues in the CDR3. CDR1 is DFQATT, CDR2 SNEGSKA, per germline (reference sequence). CDR3 nucleotides: TGCAGTGCTAGTCGACTAGCGGGGGGGGAGACCCAGTACTTC. It yields the protein CSASRLAGGETQYF.

The rearrangement uses TRBV3-1 (or the pseudogene TRBV3-2) and TRBJ2-3; possible D gene TRBD2, 6 bases. V was clipped by 4 bases and J by 4 bases, with 15 bases between them. CDR3 length equals 15 residues. The germline gives CDR1 LGHDT, CDR2 YNNKEL (reference sequence). The chain's CDR3 is CASSPTRTSPDTQYF. CDR3 DNA: TGTGCCAGCAGCCCGACTAGGACCAGTCCAGATACGCAGTATTTT.